This T cell receptor (beta chain) appears in the sequencing data of a study of radiotherapy plus CTLA-4 blockade in lung cancer (dated by TCRdb to the late 2010s). Study-level background: Among enrolled patients, around 20% had an objective response and 30% to 35% reached disease control.

Study-wide conclusions, independent of this receptor: Early dynamic changes in blood T cell clones, together with increased serum interferon-beta after radiation, were reported as the strongest predictors of response. After treatment with radiotherapy and ipilimumab, TCR clones that originated in tumors expanded in peripheral blood.

CDR1 and CDR2 are read off the germline V gene (reference sequence) as SGHKS and YYEKEE. Trimming at the junction amounts to 5 bases on V and 0 bases on J, and the germline ends lie 11 bases apart. The CDR3, cysteine through phenylalanine, is 14 amino acids long. Left in the record is the CDR3 DNA by itself, 42 bases read in frame from the first base. Library prep was done by the immunoSEQ multiplex PCR assay. Sourced from immuneACCESS, this table was stored by TCRdb with only in-frame sequences that have V and J called. A share of the clones is absent; for the studies checked, an unresolved V gene accounts for under half, and the remainder has no known explanation. Across this sample there are tens of thousands of clones, with under 75% seen only once. About 8% of the sample goes to the ten largest clones. Focal radiation therapy combined with CTLA-4 blockade (ipilimumab) was tested in patients with chemo-refractory metastatic non-small-cell lung cancer.

This clone has only a few counts. Its cognate antigen has yet to be identified. Base-call qualities are not available, and no considerably larger clone is one nucleotide away. Recombination joined TRBV5-5 with TRBJ1-1, with no D gene named confidently. This sequence originates from a human donor with non-small cell lung cancer whose response to radiotherapy plus ipilimumab could not be evaluated. Material: peripheral blood, obtained from a patient treated with radiotherapy plus ipilimumab. The sequenced DNA is TGTGCCAGCAGTCTACTGGGCCTGAACACTGAAGCTTTCTTT. Translated, it reads CASSLLGLNTEAFF.